Below, 28 T cell receptor beta chains from the same sample are listed, as sequenced in a study of blood T cell repertoires in COVID-19. Only in-frame clones appear in the TCRdb table, and some are missing; sequencing was by immunoSEQ multiplex PCR. The sample has tens of thousands of clones, roughly 80% seen once. Sequencing was carried out using peripheral blood. The receptors originated from a human donor in a cohort sampled during active COVID-19.

This clone was counted a few times. This chain uses TRBV29-1 with TRBJ1-2, with 7 bases that match TRBD1. The CDR3 spans 16 residues. Germline values: CDR1 SQVTM, CDR2 ANQGSEA. The V gene end was trimmed by 5 bases and the J gene end by 4 bases; junction bases not matched to a gene: 16. The CDR3 here is CSVTNAGQEDIYGYTF. The CDR3 nucleotides are TGCAGCGTTACGAACGCAGGACAGGAAGATATCTATGGCTACACCTTC.

The gene calls are TRBV7-2 and TRBJ1-5, with D unresolved. Germline CDR1 is SGHTA and CDR2 is FQGNSA. The length of the CDR3 is 15 residues. V was trimmed by 5 bases and J by 1 base, leaving 12 bases between them. CDR3 coding DNA: TGTGCCAGCAGCGTATCCCCGGGGAGCAATCAGCCCCAGCATTTT. Its protein is CASSVSPGSNQPQHF.

This chain uses TRBV5-1 with TRBJ2-5, with 7 bases lining up with TRBD2. Germline CDR1 SGHRS, CDR2 YFSETQ. CDR3 length: 16 residues. V shed 4 bases and J 0 bases; nucleotides not matched to a gene: 9. The CDR3 nucleotides read TGCGCCAGCAGCCGAGGACTAGTACCTTACCAAGAGACCCAGTACTTC. Amino acid sequence: CASSRGLVPYQETQYF.

The genes are TRBV18 and TRBJ2-2, with 7 bases matching TRBD1. The CDR3 extends over 16 amino acids. CDR1 is KGHSH, CDR2 LQKENI, per germline. V lost 2 bases and J lost 7; bases outside the gene matches: 10. CDR3 nucleotide sequence: TGTGCCAGCTCACCAACCGAACGACAGGGTGTCGGGGAGCTGTTTTTT. Translating gives CASSPTERQGVGELFF.

The chain carries TRBV7-2 and TRBJ2-3; 10 nucleotides align to TRBD1. The CDR3 totals 15 residues. CDR1 is SGHTA and CDR2 is FQGNSA in the germline V gene. Unmatched junction bases numbered 5, after V lost 5 bases and J lost 3 bases. CDR3 in amino acids: CASSGQGGRTDTQYF. CDR3 DNA: TGTGCCAGCAGCGGACAGGGGGGCCGAACAGATACGCAGTATTTT. Together with reference TRBV7-2 and TRBJ2-3, the CDR3 gives the full variable domain: GAGVSQSPSNKVTEKGKDVELRCDPISGHTALYWYRQSLGQGLEFLIYFQGNSAPDKSGLPSDRFSAERTGGSVSTLTIQRTQQEDSAVYLCASSGQGGRTDTQYFGPGTRLTVL.

The CDR3 loop is CASSQGRTSGQETQYF. The CDR3 bases are TGTGCCAGCAGCCAAGGTCGTACTAGCGGCCAAGAGACCCAGTACTTC. V gene TRBV3-1 (or the pseudogene TRBV3-2) combines with J gene TRBJ2-5; 8 bases map to TRBD2. Germline CDR1 and CDR2: LGHDT and YNNKEL (reference sequence). Trimming took 1 base from V and 1 from J; bases not matched to a gene: 5. This CDR3 contains 16 residues.

J is TRBJ2-3 and V is TRBV5-1, with D perhaps TRBD1 (6 bases). V shed 1 base and J shed 1 base, with 13 bases lying between them. The length of the CDR3 is 16 residues. Germline CDR1 reads SGHRS; CDR2 reads YFSETQ. CDR3 DNA: TGCGCCAGCAGCTTGTTGGGGGCTCCAGGCACAGATACGCAGTATTTT. This sequence encodes CASSLLGAPGTDTQYF.

The chain has TRBV28 and TRBJ1-5; 7 bases fit TRBD1. Per the germline V gene, CDR1 is MDHEN and CDR2 is SYDVKM. The CDR3 is made up of 16 amino acids. J gave up 4 bases and V 6 bases, and 12 bases lay outside the gene matches. Here the CDR3 DNA reads TGTGCCAGCAGCCCTAATGTGGGACAGCTTAATCAGCCCCAGCATTTT. Protein: CASSPNVGQLNQPQHF.

This clone was seen a single time. The chain is built from TRBV5-1 and TRBJ2-3, with TRBD2 identical over 8 bases. The CDR3 contains 17 residues. J lost 1 base, V lost 4 bases, and 11 bases had no gene match. Germline assignment: CDR1 SGHRS and CDR2 YFSETQ. The CDR3, as DNA: TGCGCCAGCAGCCCACGTAGGACTAGCAGGGGCACAGATACGCAGTATTTT. It yields the protein CASSPRRTSRGTDTQYF.

The gene calls are TRBV6-2 or TRBV6-3 and TRBJ2-5, with D hard to call. CDR1 MNHEY and CDR2 SVGEGT come from the germline V gene. V gave up 5 bases and J gave up 0 bases, with 10 bases separating them. CDR3 length equals 14 residues. The CDR3 here is CASSPPADQETQYF. In nucleotides, the CDR3 is TGTGCCAGCAGTCCACCGGCGGACCAAGAGACCCAGTACTTC.

This chain joins TRBV28 and TRBJ1-1; 7 bases fit TRBD1. This CDR3 has 18 amino acids. Germline CDR1 is MDHEN and CDR2 is SYDVKM. V dropped 3 bases and J dropped 6; count of bases not matched to a gene: 19. Here the CDR3 reads CASSLGAGTHQGDAEAFF. In nucleotides, the CDR3 is TGTGCCAGCAGTTTGGGGGCAGGGACTCATCAGGGGGACGCTGAAGCTTTCTTT.

The chain uses TRBV27 and TRBJ1-6; the match to TRBD1 covers 8 bases. The length of the CDR3 is 16 residues. Germline CDR1 and CDR2: MNHEY and SMNVEV (reference sequence). The V segment lost 2 bases and the J segment 9 bases; nucleotides outside the gene matches: 9. The CDR3 region is CASSLIGQGAASPLHF. The CDR3 DNA reads as TGTGCCAGCAGTTTAATTGGGCAGGGGGCTGCTTCACCCCTCCACTTT.

The chain joins TRBV20-1 to TRBJ1-1, with a tentative D call TRBD1 (5 bases). Trimming removed 3 bases from V and 4 bases from J, with 9 bases in between. CDR3 size: 12 residues. Germline CDR1 reads DFQATT; CDR2 reads SNEGSKA (reference sequence). The CDR3 here is CSASGGGTEAFF. Written as DNA, the CDR3 is TGCAGTGCTAGTGGGGGGGGCACTGAAGCTTTCTTT.

This clone turned up a few times. The chain is built from TRBV3-1 (or the pseudogene TRBV3-2) and TRBJ2-3, with 8 bases matching TRBD1. The CDR3 is made up of 15 amino acids. Germline loops: CDR1 LGHDT, CDR2 YNNKEL (reference sequence). J lost 2 bases, V lost 4 bases, and 5 bases had no gene match. The CDR3 is CASSPGTGYTDTQYF. The DNA of the CDR3 is TGTGCCAGCAGCCCGGGGACAGGTTACACAGATACGCAGTATTTT.

The chain carries TRBV11-1 and TRBJ2-5, with 9 bases that match TRBD1. The CDR3 totals 15 residues. Per the germline V gene, CDR1 is SGHAT and CDR2 is FQDESV (reference sequence). Trimming removed 5 bases from V and 6 bases from J; junction bases left unmatched: 10. CDR3 sequence (DNA): TGTGCCAGCAGCCAGGGACAGGGAGGTCGGAAGACCCAGTACTTC. This sequence encodes CASSQGQGGRKTQYF.

J is TRBJ2-2 and V is TRBV5-4, with D possibly being TRBD1 (5 bases). This CDR3 region has 15 residues. The V end lost 2 bases, the J end lost 7 bases, and 15 bases lay between the germline ends. Germline CDR1 is SGHNT and CDR2 is YYREEE (reference sequence). Here the CDR3 DNA reads TGTGCCAGCAGCTTTATGCAGGGCGACGACGGGGAGCTGTTTTTT. Protein product: CASSFMQGDDGELFF.

The V and J genes are TRBV5-1 and TRBJ2-5; maybe TRBD1 (5 bases). The CDR3 runs to 16 residues. Germline V lookup: CDR1 SGHRS, CDR2 YFSETQ. V gave up 0 bases and J gave up 0 bases, with 12 bases separating them. The CDR3 sequence is CASSLVGRVDQETQYF. The CDR3 DNA sequence: TGCGCCAGCAGCTTGGTCGGCAGGGTTGACCAAGAGACCCAGTACTTC.

DNA for the CDR3: TGTGCCAGCAGTGAGCCCGCACAGACGGACACTGAAGCTTTCTTT. Protein product: CASSEPAQTDTEAFF. This chain uses TRBV2 with TRBJ1-1; D gene unclear. Germline V gene sequence: CDR1 SNHLY, CDR2 FYNNEI. The CDR3 length is 15 residues. Trimming cost V 3 bases and J 3 bases, with 14 bases left between them.

V and J are TRBV2 and TRBJ1-4; D is uncertain. Germline values: CDR1 SNHLY, CDR2 FYNNEI. With 4 bases removed from V and 2 bases from J, the gap between germline ends came to 8 bases. The CDR3 length is 14 residues. CDR3 loop: CASSVRLTNEKLFF. The CDR3 DNA reads TGTGCCAGCAGTGTCAGGCTGACTAATGAAAAACTGTTTTTT.

This sequence joins TRBV2 and TRBJ2-1; tentative D call: TRBD1 (5 bases). V was trimmed by 2 bases and J by 8 bases, leaving 7 bases between them. The germline CDR1 and CDR2 sequences are SNHLY and FYNNEI. The CDR3 length is 12 residues. The CDR3 loop is CASSEQGYEQFF. The CDR3, as DNA: TGTGCCAGCAGTGAACAGGGATATGAGCAGTTCTTC. Together with reference TRBV2 and TRBJ2-1, the CDR3 gives the full variable domain: EPEVTQTPSHQVTQMGQEVILRCVPISNHLYFYWYRQILGQKVEFLVSFYNNEISEKSEIFDDQFSVERPDGSNFTLKIRSTKLEDSAMYFCASSEQGYEQFFGPGTRLTVL.

The genes are TRBV3-1 (or the pseudogene TRBV3-2) and TRBJ2-1, with D possibly being TRBD2 (5 bases). The V end lost 4 bases, the J end lost 5 bases, and 15 bases lay between the germline ends. The CDR3 length is 15 residues. Germline loops: CDR1 LGHDT, CDR2 YNNKEL (reference sequence). Here the CDR3 DNA reads TGTGCCAGCAGCCCTACTAGGTTCGGGCACAATGAGCAGTTCTTC. Translating it yields CASSPTRFGHNEQFF.

In this sample, this clone turned up once. The chain recombines TRBV7-8 with TRBJ1-5, with D possibly being TRBD1 (6 bases). V was trimmed by 1 base and J by 6 bases, leaving 10 bases between them. Germline V gives CDR1 SGHVS, CDR2 FQNEAQ. The CDR3 extends over 14 amino acids. The CDR3 coding sequence is TGTGCCAGCAGCTTAGTCGGGGGGCTTCAGCCCCAGCATTTT. It yields the protein CASSLVGGLQPQHF.

The rearrangement joins TRBV21-1 to TRBJ2-7; TRBD2 is taken as the D call from the table, unchecked against the DNA. TRBV21-1 is recorded as a pseudogene. This CDR3 comprises 14 residues. CDR3 amino acids: CASTSGSLVYEQYF. In DNA form, the CDR3 reads TGTGCCAGCACTAGCGGGAGTCTAGTCTACGAGCAGTACTTC.

The gene calls are TRBV9 and TRBJ2-3; weak D call: TRBD2 (5 bases). Germline assignment: CDR1 SGDLS and CDR2 YYNGEE. V was pared by 7 bases and J by 6 bases, with 15 bases between. This CDR3 comprises 13 residues. As DNA, the CDR3 is TGTGCCAGCGTCGGGGAATGGTCCGATACGCAGTATTTT. This sequence encodes CASVGEWSDTQYF.

The V gene is TRBV2, the J gene TRBJ2-1, with 12 bases identical to TRBD2. From germline, CDR1 is SNHLY and CDR2 FYNNEI. The CDR3 has 19 amino acids. V trimming: 2 bases; J trimming: 7 bases; junction bases outside the gene matches: 15. The DNA of the CDR3 is TGTGCCAGCAGTGAACCGAGACTAGCGGGAGTAAACCGTGGGAATGAGCAGTTCTTC. It is translated as CASSEPRLAGVNRGNEQFF.

About this clone: Distinct nucleotide sequences in the sample also encode this CDR3. In DNA, the CDR3 is TGCGCCAGCAGCTTGGTGGGACAGGGTTCTTACGAGCAGTACTTC. It encodes CASSLVGQGSYEQYF. V is TRBV5-1 and J is TRBJ2-7; 9 bases align to TRBD1. V shed 0 bases and J 4 bases; nucleotides not matched to a gene: 5. This CDR3 has 15 residues. In germline, CDR1 is SGHRS, CDR2 YFSETQ.

This clone was picked up a small number of times. The rearrangement joins TRBV28 to TRBJ1-4; 10 positions match TRBD1. The germline gives CDR1 MDHEN, CDR2 SYDVKM. V was pared by 5 bases and J by 7 bases, with 7 bases of the junction left unmatched. The CDR3 is 15 amino acids. The CDR3: CASSIMTGGIEKLFF. The CDR3 DNA reads TGTGCCAGCAGTATAATGACAGGGGGCATTGAAAAACTGTTTTTT.

V and J are TRBV5-5 and TRBJ1-1; 7 nucleotides line up with TRBD1. V was clipped by 4 bases and J by 7 bases; unmatched bases: 4. This CDR3 contains 12 residues. The germline gives CDR1 SGHKS, CDR2 YYEKEE (reference sequence). The CDR3, as DNA: TGTGCCAGCAGCCCTTGGGACAGTGAAGCTTTCTTT. It codes for CASSPWDSEAFF.